The clone carrying this T cell receptor (beta chain) was seen only a few times. Its antigen is not identified. TCR beta CDR3 sequences were amplified from RNA transcripts. The HTBI primer set served for first-round RT-PCR of the TCR CDR3. TCRdb recomputed calls from the multiplex PCR reads with MiXCR, one row per CDR3 protein. The table lists roughly 570,000 distinct CDR3 sequences, around 16% of them singletons. Hyperthyroidism of Graves' type that showed no ophthalmopathy progression within 18 months was stable. 8.5 to 10 ml of fresh peripheral blood supplied the PBMCs. This entry comes from a study of T cells in Graves' hyperthyroidism and ophthalmopathy. For the study at large: Blood was drawn when the patient was first diagnosed and still untreated. Findings and limits, study-wide: Most clonotypes expanded in the thyroid (above 0.001) were also present in blood.

The ends lost 2 bases at V and 5 bases at J; junction bases unmatched: 11. Germline lookup yields CDR1 MNHEY and CDR2 SVGAGI. The CDR3 consists of 17 residues. The sequenced sample was blood. The V gene is TRBV6-5, the J gene TRBJ1-4, with 7 bases fitting TRBD1. This receptor was identified in a woman aged 30 to 39 with Graves' hyperthyroidism. CDR3 loop: CASSYGKGTASNEKLFF. The DNA for the CDR3 is TGTGCCAGCAGTTACGGAAAGGGGACAGCTTCCAATGAAAAACTGTTTTTT.